These 8 T cell receptor beta chains came from one sample sequenced in a study of shared T cell receptors in the human thymus. Generated by immunoSEQ multiplex PCR, the TCRdb table keeps only in-frame clones and is missing some. The table shows around 730,000 clones, with roughly 88% occurring only once. In addition, the sample was reused for a study of human thymus T cells.

Sequencing was performed on thymocytes. These receptor sequences come from a girl less than two years old with a congenital heart defect.

The V gene is TRBV2, the J gene TRBJ2-7; maybe TRBD1 (5 bases). Deletions cut 2 bases from V and 3 bases from J, with 11 bases between. This CDR3 has 14 amino acids. From germline, CDR1 is SNHLY and CDR2 FYNNEI. The CDR3, as DNA: TGTGCCAGCAGTGAATTAGGGGTGAGCTACGAGCAGTACTTC. Translation gives CASSELGVSYEQYF.

The chain couples TRBV19 to TRBJ2-2; 8 bases are a match to TRBD2. Per germline, CDR1 LNHDA and CDR2 SQIVND (reference sequence). V trimming: 3 bases; J trimming: 3 bases; junction bases outside the gene matches: 9. The CDR3 has 17 residues. DNA of the CDR3: TGTGCCAGTAGTATTTCGTGTACGGGGGGGCACACCGGGGAGCTGTTTTTT. Translating gives CASSISCTGGHTGELFF.

This chain uses TRBV30 with TRBJ2-1; TRBD2 matches 9 bases. The CDR3 contains 14 residues. Germline V gene data show CDR1 as GTSNPN and CDR2 as SVGIG (reference sequence). Trimming at V came to 2 bases and at J to 10 bases, leaving 9 bases not matched to a gene. CDR3 in amino acids: CAWSMYKAGGEQFF. In nucleotides, the CDR3 is TGTGCCTGGAGTATGTATAAGGCGGGGGGGGAGCAGTTCTTC.

The genes are TRBV15 and TRBJ1-5; no firm D call. Germline CDR1 reads LNHNV; CDR2 reads YYDKDF (reference sequence). The V end lost 3 bases, the J end lost 0 bases, and 24 bases lay between the germline ends. There are 20 residues in the CDR3. In nucleotides, the CDR3 is TGTGCCACCAGCAGGTCTGACTGGCCCCCCCCCAGATATAGCAATCAGCCCCAGCATTTT. Translation gives CATSRSDWPPPRYSNQPQHF. Filled out from reference TRBV15 and TRBJ1-5, the complete variable domain reads DAMVIQNPRYQVTQFGKPVTLSCSQTLNHNVMYWYQQKSSQAPKLLFHYYDKDFNNEADTPDNFQSRRPNTSFCFLDIRSPGLGDTAMYLCATSRSDWPPPRYSNQPQHFGDGTRLSIL.

This chain connects TRBV7-2 to TRBJ1-1; 12 bases fit TRBD1. Germline V lookup: CDR1 SGHTA, CDR2 FQGNSA. This CDR3 is built from 19 residues. The J segment lost 0 bases and the V segment lost 5 bases, leaving 13 bases of the junction unmatched. The CDR3 is CASSRLTPGTGGMNTEAFF. CDR3 coding DNA: TGTGCCAGCAGCCGCTTAACACCCGGGACAGGGGGCATGAACACTGAAGCTTTCTTT.

This chain connects TRBV5-6 to TRBJ2-2; D may be TRBD1 (6 bases). Deletions cut 4 bases from V and 0 bases from J, with 13 bases between. CDR1 and CDR2 from the germline V gene are SGHDT and YYEEEE. The CDR3 is 16 amino acids. The CDR3 is CASSRRTAPNTGELFF. The CDR3 DNA is TGTGCCAGCAGCCGGAGGACAGCCCCGAACACCGGGGAGCTGTTTTTT.

This clone was seen a single time. The chain couples TRBV11-1 to TRBJ2-7; D is ambiguous. V lost 4 bases, J lost 2 bases, and 9 bases lay in between. Germline V CDR1 and CDR2: SGHAT, FQDESV (reference sequence). This CDR3 comprises 13 residues. As DNA, the CDR3 is TGTGCCAGCAGCTCCCCAGGTGCCTACGAGCAGTACTTC. This encodes CASSSPGAYEQYF.

DNA for the CDR3: TGTGCCAGCAGCCGGCTTGTCGGGGATGAAAAACTGTTTTTT. It translates to CASSRLVGDEKLFF. The chain recombines TRBV5-5 with TRBJ1-4, with D hard to call. The CDR3 totals 14 residues. Deletions cut 4 bases from V and 6 bases from J, with 13 bases between. Germline CDR1 is SGHKS and CDR2 is YYEKEE (reference sequence).